This TCR beta chain came from a study of T cell responses to AZD1222 COVID-19 vaccine. Overall study results and limits: Along spike, vaccine-associated CD4 TCRs were found throughout, with dominance at 160-218 and 743-854. Recipients of AZD1222 seropositive at baseline numbered only 5 or 6. Among spike-specific TCRs, nearly half reportedly target unmutated variant regions.

Germline lookup yields CDR1 SNHLY and CDR2 FYNNEI. V shed 7 bases, J shed 3 bases, and the junction held 2 bases outside the gene matches. This CDR3 has 13 amino acids. In regard to this clone: Its antigen is currently unknown.

The protocol was immunoSEQ multiplex PCR, while the TCRdb copy is restricted to in-frame clones and leaves out a portion. The repertoire holds fewer than 130,000 clones, with approximately 85% as singletons. This chain connects TRBV2 to TRBJ2-7; TRBD1 matches 11 bases. Source: peripheral blood, taken on day 0 of AZD1222 vaccination. This clonotype was obtained from an adult in good health. CDR3 sequence (DNA): TGTGCCAGCACGGGACAGGGGGTCTACGAGCAGTACTTC. It specifies CASTGQGVYEQYF. Full variable domain (remainder filled in from reference TRBV2 and TRBJ2-7): EPEVTQTPSHQVTQMGQEVILRCVPISNHLYFYWYRQILGQKVEFLVSFYNNEISEKSEIFDDQFSVERPDGSNFTLKIRSTKLEDSAMYFCASTGQGVYEQYFGPGTRLTVT.